This section outlines one TCR beta chain sequence together with its context. As yet, its antigen is unknown. Germline V gene data show CDR1 as LGHNA and CDR2 as YNFKEQ. The CDR3 totals 15 residues. Trimming pared 1 base from V and 13 bases from J, leaving 20 bases between. The record originates from a study of beta chain features in type 1 diabetes. Study-level findings and limits: Type 1 diabetes patients had TCRB CDR3s that were shorter (moderately but significantly so) in all four CD4+ subsets.

The whole isolated RNA underwent reverse transcription, so sequencing captured expressed TCRB transcripts. Measured with immunoSEQ multiplex PCR; TCRdb has only the in-frame clones, and not every one. The data hold 970,000 or so clones, with roughly a sixth observed a single time. The rearrangement uses TRBV4-2 and TRBJ2-1; the D gene is possibly TRBD2 (6 bases). The TCR comes from a woman between 18 and 29 years old in good health. Sequenced material: naive CD4+ T cells from blood. CDR3 in DNA: TGTGCCAGCAGCCAAGGACCGGGACTCAGCTCGTTACAGTTCTTC. It translates to CASSQGPGLSSLQFF.